The clone carrying this TCR beta chain was seen only a few times. Its antigen is unknown. In the PCR, 60 Vbeta and 13 Jbeta primers were used. This table comes from immunoSEQ multiplex PCR, and its TCRdb copy is limited to in-frame clones, with some not included. In the table there are about 140,000 clones, roughly four fifths of which are singletons. This entry belongs to a study of cytomegalovirus exposure and HLA in healthy donors. Study outcomes and limitations: Rates of TCR association differed by HLA locus in a later analysis, with DRB1 highest and HLA-C lowest. In all likelihood, a cluster of highly shared sequence variants was a sequencing artifact. Only CMV serostatus was available as immune exposure information.

The CDR3 sequence is 13 residues long. Germline CDR1 reads SGHTA; CDR2 reads FQGTGA. The V gene lost 0 bases and the J gene lost 4 bases, with 6 bases spanning the gap. Material: PBMCs. This sequence was found in a female donor in good health and CMV-seropositive. The J gene is TRBJ2-5, the V gene TRBV7-3; D is unresolved. The CDR3 reads CASSLTVRETQYF. The CDR3 coding sequence is TGTGCCAGCAGCTTAACCGTTCGAGAGACCCAGTACTTC.